The T cell receptor beta chain under discussion was sequenced for a study of neurological immune-mediated disorders. Study results and caveats: Among 34 multiple sclerosis patients, 18 had repertoires that phylogenetic grouping placed in one related-CDR3 cluster, a possible signature.

This clonotype was counted ten times or more. Its specificity is not known. The sorted libraries drew on over 900,000 T cells that were CD4+ or CD8+. From 15-18 subjects, over 190 million TCR-beta sequences were obtained in each sequencing run. TCRdb re-called the 5' RACE reads through MiXCR, storing one row per CDR3 protein. The sample carries approximately 20,000 distinct CDR3 sequences, around a sixth recorded once. The CDR3 has 15 residues. From germline, CDR1 is SGHVS and CDR2 FQNEAQ. V was pared by 8 bases and J by 0 bases, with 13 bases between. V is TRBV7-8 and J is TRBJ2-2, with D perhaps being TRBD1 or TRBD2 (5 bases each). The sequenced sample was CD8+ T cells from blood. The sequence was collected from a woman aged 18-29 years with multiple sclerosis. The CDR3 reads CASRYGTANTGELFF. The CDR3 nucleotides read TGTGCCAGCCGATACGGGACGGCGAACACCGGGGAGCTGTTTTTT.